This T cell receptor (beta chain) was identified in a study of T cells in localized non-small cell lung cancer. Some clones are missing from TCRdb's copy, which holds only in-frame ones; the method was immunoSEQ multiplex PCR. The sample has 700 to 900 clones, 20% to 25% seen once. General study results and limits: In uninvolved adjacent lung, T cell clonality reached its highest value, exceeding tumor. Higher T cell density in the blood was associated with longer overall survival, whereas higher adjacent-lung clonality associated with shorter survival. For the top 100 tumor clones, a median around 61 also appeared in adjacent lung. Heterogeneity remains possible because sequencing was limited to only one tumor region.

Notes on this clone: Its specificity is unknown.

The germline CDR1 and CDR2 sequences are MNHGY and SAAAGT. V shed 0 bases and J shed 0 bases, with 11 bases lying between them. CDR3 size: 16 residues. Sequencing was performed on lung tumor tissue, taken before any cancer treatment. The rearrangement joins TRBV6-8 to TRBJ1-1, with a tentative D call TRBD1 (5 bases). This receptor was identified in a man aged 40 to 70 with stage I squamous cell lung carcinoma. Here the CDR3 DNA reads TGTGCCAGCAGTTACTCAGTGGGGCAGTTGAACACTGAAGCTTTCTTT. This sequence encodes CASSYSVGQLNTEAFF.